These 2 T cell receptor beta chains share one sample of origin, sequenced in a study of PD-L1 blockade in urothelial cancer. Method: immunoSEQ multiplex PCR; TCRdb's copy keeps in-frame clones and lacks some. The data hold some 23,000 clones, with more than 70% observed a single time. The time point was: peripheral blood 6 weeks after treatment start. This material consisted of PBMCs, taken around atezolizumab (anti-PD-L1) treatment. These receptors were obtained from a man between 65 and 80 years old with urothelial cancer.

The chain links TRBV19 to TRBJ2-4, with 7 bases matching TRBD1. Germline assignment: CDR1 LNHDA and CDR2 SQIVND (reference sequence). The ends lost 6 bases at V and 4 bases at J; junction bases unmatched: 3. This CDR3 spans 13 amino acids. The CDR3 nucleotides read TGTGCCAGTAGCGGGACAGAAAAAAACATTCAGTACTTC. This translates into CASSGTEKNIQYF.

The rearrangement joins TRBV19 to TRBJ2-5; TRBD2 aligns across 8 bases. Per germline, CDR1 LNHDA and CDR2 SQIVND (reference sequence). The ends lost 5 bases at V and 1 base at J; junction bases unmatched: 9. The CDR3 totals 16 residues. The CDR3 spells CASSPVAGTGQETQYF. As DNA, the CDR3 is TGTGCCAGTAGTCCCGTAGCGGGAACCGGCCAAGAGACCCAGTACTTC.